These 23 T cell receptor beta chains originate from one sample sequenced in a study of blood T cell repertoires in COVID-19. TCRdb's table, derived via immunoSEQ multiplex PCR, lists solely in-frame clones and lacks some. Among about 140,000 clones listed, more than 75% were seen once. The specimen was peripheral blood. These receptor sequences come from a woman in her forties or fifties with acute or convalescent COVID-19.

This chain connects TRBV5-1 to TRBJ2-1, with TRBD2 matching 9 bases. Per the germline V gene, CDR1 is SGHRS and CDR2 is YFSETQ. There are 15 residues in the CDR3. J was trimmed by 2 bases and V by 4 bases; bases with no gene match: 4. CDR3 amino acids: CASSRSGGTYNEQFF. CDR3 nucleotide sequence: TGCGCCAGCAGCCGTAGCGGGGGCACCTACAATGAGCAGTTCTTC. Full variable domain (missing parts from reference TRBV5-1 and TRBJ2-1): KAGVTQTPRYLIKTRGQQVTLSCSPISGHRSVSWYQQTPGQGLQFLFEYFSETQRNKGNFPGRFSGRQFSNSRSEMNVSTLELGDSALYLCASSRSGGTYNEQFFGPGTRLTVL.

This clone was picked up a small number of times. The chain combines TRBV3-1 (or the pseudogene TRBV3-2) with TRBJ1-1; D possibly corresponds to TRBD1 (5 bases). V lost 1 base, J lost 0 bases, and 9 bases lay in between. Germline V gene data show CDR1 as LGHDT and CDR2 as YNNKEL (reference sequence). CDR3 size: 15 residues. CDR3 nucleotide sequence: TGTGCCAGCAGCCAAGTGACAGCCTTGAACACTGAAGCTTTCTTT. Amino acids: CASSQVTALNTEAFF.

The CDR3 reads CASSQITTGNQPQHF. Written as DNA, the CDR3 is TGTGCCAGCAGCCAAATAACAACGGGGAATCAGCCCCAGCATTTT. The chain recombines TRBV4-2 with TRBJ1-5; D remains unclear. This CDR3 spans 15 amino acids. CDR1 and CDR2 from the germline V gene are LGHNA and YNFKEQ. Trimming shortened V by 2 bases and J by 4 bases, and 12 bases separated the two germline ends.

The chain recombines TRBV27 with TRBJ2-1, with 9 bases matching TRBD1. Germline V gene lookup returns CDR1 MNHEY and CDR2 SMNVEV (reference sequence). This CDR3 has 14 amino acids. The V and J ends lost 8 bases and 9 bases, in that order; junction bases with no gene match: 11. The CDR3 DNA is TGTGCCAGCCAACTTTTACAGGGGGCTAGTGAGCAGTTCTTC. It codes for CASQLLQGASEQFF.

The chain has TRBV18 and TRBJ2-7; a possible D gene is TRBD1 (6 bases). Between the trimmed V and J ends, which lost 2 bases and 7 bases, there was a span of 18 bases. Germline V CDR1 and CDR2: KGHSH, LQKENI. This CDR3 has 15 amino acids. The CDR3 DNA follows: TGTGCCAGCTCACCAGAACAGGGATTCAACGAGGAGCAGTACTTC. It codes for CASSPEQGFNEEQYF.

This rearrangement joins TRBV28 to TRBJ2-1, with 7 bases fitting TRBD1. V dropped 6 bases and J dropped 4; count of bases not matched to a gene: 12. The CDR3 has 16 residues. In germline, CDR1 is MDHEN, CDR2 SYDVKM. The CDR3 reads CASSSLRGQSYNEQFF. The CDR3 DNA reads TGTGCCAGCAGCTCGCTTCGGGGACAGAGTTACAATGAGCAGTTCTTC.

The chain employs TRBV7-2 and TRBJ2-7; D gene ambiguous. V was pared by 1 base and J by 2 bases, with 6 bases between. This CDR3 has 13 amino acids. Germline loops: CDR1 SGHTA, CDR2 FQGNSA. The CDR3: CASSLVQAYEQYF. The CDR3 region has the DNA TGTGCCAGCAGCTTAGTCCAGGCCTACGAGCAGTACTTC. Using reference TRBV7-2 and TRBJ2-7 for the parts outside the CDR3, the full variable domain is GAGVSQSPSNKVTEKGKDVELRCDPISGHTALYWYRQSLGQGLEFLIYFQGNSAPDKSGLPSDRFSAERTGGSVSTLTIQRTQQEDSAVYLCASSLVQAYEQYFGPGTRLTVT.

V usage is TRBV7-2 and J usage is TRBJ2-1; a possible D gene is TRBD2 (5 bases). The V gene's germline CDR1 is SGHTA and CDR2 FQGNSA. This CDR3 contains 18 residues. V was trimmed by 5 bases and J by 1 base, leaving 21 bases between them. The CDR3 DNA reads as TGTGCCAGCAGCCCCTTACCCGGCGAGGGCGGTTCCTACAATGAGCAGTTCTTC. It is translated as CASSPLPGEGGSYNEQFF.

The chain has TRBV18 and TRBJ1-3; D remains unclear. Between the trimmed V and J ends, which lost 3 bases and 4 bases, there was a span of 13 bases. The CDR3 is 15 residues long. The germline gives CDR1 KGHSH, CDR2 LQKENI. DNA of the CDR3: TGTGCCAGCTCACCGAGGGCGGGGTCCGGAAACACCATATATTTT. Protein: CASSPRAGSGNTIYF. The whole variable domain, remainder taken from reference TRBV18 and TRBJ1-3, is NAGVMQNPRHLVRRRGQEARLRCSPMKGHSHVYWYRQLPEEGLKFMVYLQKENIIDESGMPKERFSAEFPKEGPSILRIQQVVRGDSAAYFCASSPRAGSGNTIYFGEGSWLTVV.

The chain has TRBV6-4 and TRBJ1-1; 9 nucleotides match TRBD1. The CDR3 contains 16 residues. The V gene end was trimmed by 4 bases and the J gene end by 3 bases; junction bases not matched to a gene: 9. Per germline, CDR1 MRHNA and CDR2 SNTAGT. The CDR3 is CASSVTFGTGHTEAFF. The CDR3 DNA reads as TGTGCCAGCAGTGTTACTTTCGGGACAGGGCACACTGAAGCTTTCTTT.

This sequence joins TRBV5-6 and TRBJ1-1; D is unclear. Germline loops: CDR1 SGHDT, CDR2 YYEEEE. The CDR3 has 16 amino acids. Deletions cut 0 bases from V and 1 base from J, with 13 bases between. In nucleotides, the CDR3 is TGTGCCAGCAGCTTGGGGATCTGGCGGGAGAACACTGAAGCTTTCTTT. Residues: CASSLGIWRENTEAFF.

This chain links TRBV4-2 with TRBJ2-1; the match to TRBD1 covers 7 bases. The CDR3 is 16 amino acids. Losses at the gene ends were 1 base for V and 3 bases for J; bases not matched to a gene: 6. CDR1 and CDR2 from the germline V gene are LGHNA and YNFKEQ. CDR3 sequence: CASSQASGQDYNEQFF. CDR3 nucleotides: TGTGCCAGCAGCCAAGCCTCCGGACAGGACTACAATGAGCAGTTCTTC.

The V call is TRBV18, the J call TRBJ2-7; D is possibly TRBD1 (6 bases). The CDR3 has 14 residues. Per the germline V gene, CDR1 is KGHSH and CDR2 is LQKENI. Trimming removed 3 bases from V and 2 bases from J, with 11 bases in between. As DNA, the CDR3 is TGTGCCAGCTCACCTCAGGGGTTTACCTACGAGCAGTACTTC. Translation gives CASSPQGFTYEQYF.

The rearrangement links TRBV13 to TRBJ2-5, with 9 bases lining up with TRBD1. CDR1 PRHDT and CDR2 FYEKMQ come from the germline V gene (reference sequence). There are 13 residues in the CDR3. Germline trimming cut 6 bases from V and 5 bases from J; bases unmatched to any gene: 4. CDR3: CASSRTGAETQYF. CDR3 nucleotides: TGTGCCAGCAGTCGGACAGGGGCGGAGACCCAGTACTTC.

This chain links TRBV5-1 with TRBJ1-4; 7 nucleotides line up with TRBD1. CDR3 size: 15 residues. Trimming removed 4 bases from V and 6 bases from J; junction bases left unmatched: 9. Germline V CDR1 and CDR2: SGHRS, YFSETQ. The CDR3 sequence is CASSTTGATDEKLFF. The DNA of the CDR3 is TGCGCCAGCAGCACAACAGGGGCGACGGATGAAAAACTGTTTTTT.

The chain joins TRBV28 to TRBJ1-4, with no clear D. Germline loops: CDR1 MDHEN, CDR2 SYDVKM. V lost 2 bases and J lost 5, with 12 bases in between. The CDR3 covers 15 residues. The CDR3 DNA reads TGTGCCAGCAGTTTAGGCGTCGGACTCAATGAAAAACTGTTTTTT. This translates into CASSLGVGLNEKLFF. Using reference TRBV28 and TRBJ1-4 for the parts outside the CDR3, the full variable domain is DVKVTQSSRYLVKRTGEKVFLECVQDMDHENMFWYRQDPGLGLRLIYFSYDVKMKEKGDIPEGYSVSREKKERFSLILESASTNQTSMYLCASSLGVGLNEKLFFGSGTQLSVL.

This clone was seen only a few times. V gene TRBV6-2 or TRBV6-3 combines with J gene TRBJ1-6; TRBD1 might be the D (5 bases). The CDR3 extends over 15 amino acids. Germline lookup yields CDR1 MNHEY and CDR2 SVGEGT. The V and J ends lost 5 bases and 9 bases respectively, with 17 bases between them. CDR3 nucleotide sequence: TGTGCCAGCAGTCGTTCTCGGACCGGGGGTTCACCCCTCCACTTT. Amino acid sequence: CASSRSRTGGSPLHF.

This clone has a handful of counts. The chain carries TRBV7-2 and TRBJ2-5, with 11 bases fitting TRBD2. Germline V gene sequence: CDR1 SGHTA, CDR2 FQGNSA. The CDR3 has 14 residues. V dropped 4 bases and J dropped 3; count of bases not matched to a gene: 1. The CDR3 spells CASSSLAGEETQYF. In DNA, the CDR3 is TGTGCCAGCAGCTCACTAGCGGGGGAAGAGACCCAGTACTTC.

The chain couples TRBV11-3 to TRBJ1-1; D is possibly TRBD1 (5 bases). The CDR3 sequence is 14 residues long. Germline CDR1 SGHNT, CDR2 YENEEA. Trimming pared 0 bases from V and 4 bases from J, leaving 9 bases between. CDR3 coding DNA: TGTGCCAGCAGCTTAGATGGGGGGACCACTGAAGCTTTCTTT. Its translation is CASSLDGGTTEAFF.

This clone was recorded a few times. The J gene is TRBJ2-3, the V gene TRBV7-9, with 8 bases identical to TRBD2. The V gene end was trimmed by 0 bases and the J gene end by 4 bases; junction bases not matched to a gene: 3. CDR1 SEHNR and CDR2 FQNEAQ come from the germline V gene (reference sequence). The CDR3 length is 15 residues. The CDR3 coding sequence is TGTGCCAGCAGCTTAGCAGCGGGGGACGCAGATACGCAGTATTTT. Translating gives CASSLAAGDADTQYF.

V gene TRBV5-1 combines with J gene TRBJ1-1; D uncertain. The ends were cut back, 3 bases at V and 1 base at J, with 16 bases in the middle. CDR1 is SGHRS and CDR2 is YFSETQ in the germline V gene. The CDR3 is 16 residues long. The CDR3 loop reads CASSSGVGRSNTEAFF. CDR3 nucleotides: TGCGCCAGCAGCTCTGGGGTGGGGAGATCGAACACTGAAGCTTTCTTT.

This sequence joins TRBV12-5 and TRBJ1-1, with D possibly matching TRBD1 (6 bases). The V end lost 6 bases, the J end lost 4 bases, and 15 bases lay between the germline ends. In germline, CDR1 is LGHNT, CDR2 FRNRAP. This CDR3 region has 14 residues. Here the CDR3 reads CASGTGIRFTEAFF. CDR3 DNA: TGTGCTAGTGGAACAGGGATCAGGTTCACTGAAGCTTTCTTT.

The chain links TRBV19 to TRBJ1-4, with D possibly being TRBD1 (5 bases). V lost 5 bases and J lost 8, with 21 bases in between. The germline V gene has CDR1 LNHDA and CDR2 SQIVND (reference sequence). CDR3 length: 16 amino acids. In DNA form, the CDR3 reads TGTGCCAGTAGTCCTAGCGGGCAGGGTCCATGGGAAAAACTGTTTTTT. It yields the protein CASSPSGQGPWEKLFF.